Shown below are 13 T cell receptor beta chains from a single sample sequenced in a study of glioma-infiltrating T cells. Amplification of TCR alpha and beta CDR3 regions from RNA used iRepertoire nested multiplex PCR. TCRdb called the multiplex PCR reads again in MiXCR, with one record for every CDR3 protein. The table records tens of thousands of distinct CDR3 sequences, 40% of them present only once. Sequenced: glioma tissue, nonneoplastic brain tissue, or PBMCs (not recorded which). The receptors derive from a human donor with low-grade glioma or glioblastoma, undergoing nonglioma brain surgery, or in good health (not recorded which).

This clonotype was counted many times. CDR3 sequence (DNA): TGTGCCAGCAGTGAAGACTATGGCTACACCTTC. It is translated as CASSEDYGYTF. The rearrangement links TRBV2 to TRBJ1-2, with D unresolved. V lost 1 base and J 3 bases, leaving 0 bases between the germline ends. The CDR3 extends over 11 amino acids. CDR1 and CDR2 from the germline V gene are SNHLY and FYNNEI.

This clonotype showed up many times. The gene calls are TRBV29-1 and TRBJ1-5; D uncertain. The length of the CDR3 is 13 residues. The germline gives CDR1 SQVTM, CDR2 ANQGSEA. V gave up 7 bases and J gave up 0 bases, with 10 bases separating them. The CDR3 spells CSALGGSNQPQHF. CDR3 nucleotides: TGCAGCGCTCTCGGTGGTAGCAATCAGCCCCAGCATTTT. Combining the CDR3 with reference TRBV29-1 and TRBJ1-5 gives the whole variable domain SAVISQKPSRDICQRGTSLTIQCQVDSQVTMMFWYRQQPGQSLTLIATANQGSEATYESGFVIDKFPISRPNLTFSTLTVSNMSPEDSSIYLCSALGGSNQPQHFGDGTRLSIL.

A note on this clonotype: The junction differs from germline at one of its ends, possibly a read error. This rearrangement joins TRBV20-1 to TRBJ1-3; 12 bases align to TRBD1. The germline gives CDR1 DFQATT, CDR2 SNEGSKA (reference sequence). CDR3 size: 16 residues. The CDR3 nucleotides are TGCAGTGCTAGTCCGGGACAGGGGGCGTTGGGAACCACCATATATTTT. Amino acid sequence: CSASPGQGALGTTIYF.

Concerning this clonotype itself: A much more abundant neighbour one base away suggests this may be a read error. The rearrangement uses TRBV5-4 and TRBJ2-2; TRBD2 is a possible D gene (7 bases). CDR3 length equals 19 residues. Germline V lookup: CDR1 SGHNT, CDR2 YYREEE (reference sequence). Trimming shortened V by 4 bases and J by 5 bases, and 27 bases separated the two germline ends. DNA for the CDR3: TGTGCCAGCAGCCTGGAACCGATTACTAGCGTGAGGGGGACCGGGGAGCTGTTTTTT. It yields the protein CASSLEPITSVRGTGELFF.

In this sample, this clonotype turned up a few times. This clone may be a read error of a much larger clone one base away. The CDR3 nucleotides are TGCAGTGCAGGGGACGGGTCCGAGCAGTACTTC. Its protein is CSAGDGSEQYF. V is TRBV20-1 and J is TRBJ2-7; D is perhaps TRBD1 or TRBD2 (5 bases each). CDR1 is DFQATT and CDR2 is SNEGSKA in the germline V gene (reference sequence). The CDR3 covers 11 residues. Trimming shortened V by 6 bases and J by 6 bases, and 12 bases separated the two germline ends.

In its sample, this clonotype was seen many times. The genes are TRBV4-1 and TRBJ1-3; D is ambiguous. The CDR3 is 14 amino acids. The V gene's germline CDR1 is MGHRA and CDR2 YSYEKL. The V and J ends lost 0 bases and 4 bases respectively, with 7 bases between them. This chain's CDR3 is CASSQDDRGNTIYF. The CDR3 nucleotides read TGCGCCAGCAGCCAAGATGACCGGGGAAACACCATATATTTT.

There are many counts of this clonotype. The chain has TRBV20-1 and TRBJ1-2; D perhaps matches TRBD1 (5 bases). The ends were cut back, 3 bases at V and 4 bases at J, with 12 bases in the middle. CDR3 length: 13 residues. Germline values: CDR1 DFQATT, CDR2 SNEGSKA (reference sequence). This chain's CDR3 is CSASTVGVYGYTF. The CDR3 region has the DNA TGCAGTGCTAGTACGGTGGGGGTCTATGGCTACACCTTC.

The chain uses TRBV9 and TRBJ2-7, with TRBD2 identical over 9 bases. Per germline, CDR1 SGDLS and CDR2 YYNGEE. After removal of 4 bases from V and 2 bases from J, the junction contained 10 bases not matched to a gene. The CDR3 runs to 16 residues. The chain's CDR3 is CASSLEGLAYPYEQYF. The CDR3 DNA reads as TGTGCCAGCAGCTTAGAAGGACTAGCGTATCCCTACGAGCAGTACTTC.

There are many counts of this clonotype. The rearrangement joins TRBV3-1 to TRBJ2-1, with D hard to call. Germline V gene data show CDR1 as LGHDT and CDR2 as YNNKEL (reference sequence). Trimming shortened V by 2 bases and J by 7 bases, and 6 bases separated the two germline ends. The CDR3 loop spans 12 amino acids. CDR3 protein: CASSQLRNEQFF. In nucleotides, the CDR3 is TGTGCCAGCAGCCAACTACGTAATGAGCAGTTCTTC.

Many counts were recorded for this clonotype. The J gene is TRBJ1-1, the V gene TRBV3-1, with D unclear. This CDR3 contains 13 residues. The germline gives CDR1 LGHDT, CDR2 YNNKEL (reference sequence). Trimming stripped 2 bases from V and 1 base from J, with 5 bases between. Here the CDR3 reads CASSQLENTEAFF. In DNA, the CDR3 is TGTGCCAGCAGCCAACTCGAGAACACTGAAGCTTTCTTT.

In this sample, this clonotype turned up many times. In DNA form, the CDR3 reads TGTGCCAGCGGGGCACCGGGACTAGCTTACAATGAGCAGTTCTTC. Its protein product is CASGAPGLAYNEQFF. The V call is TRBV7-2, the J call TRBJ2-1, with 9 bases that match TRBD2. This CDR3 has 15 amino acids. With 8 bases clipped from V and 4 bases from J, the junction kept 9 bases outside the gene matches. The germline gives CDR1 SGHTA, CDR2 FQGNSA. The whole variable domain, filled in from reference TRBV7-2 and TRBJ2-1, reads GAGVSQSPSNKVTEKGKDVELRCDPISGHTALYWYRQSLGQGLEFLIYFQGNSAPDKSGLPSDRFSAERTGGSVSTLTIQRTQQEDSAVYLCASGAPGLAYNEQFFGPGTRLTVL.

This clonotype was observed at least ten times. The chain joins TRBV14 to TRBJ2-5; tentative D call: TRBD1 (6 bases). Germline assignment: CDR1 SGHDN and CDR2 FVKESK. The V gene lost 4 bases and the J gene lost 4 bases, with 31 bases spanning the gap. There are 20 residues in the CDR3. The CDR3 region has the DNA TGTGCCAGCAGCCCCCTATCCCGGACAGTCACAACAGCGCACACAGAGACCCAGTACTTC. Protein sequence: CASSPLSRTVTTAHTETQYF.

This clonotype was seen ten or more times. This chain uses TRBV20-1 with TRBJ1-2; no firm D call. The CDR3 runs 13 residues. Germline CDR1 reads DFQATT; CDR2 reads SNEGSKA (reference sequence). V was trimmed by 3 bases and J by 3 bases, leaving 11 bases between them. Here the CDR3 DNA reads TGCAGTGCTAGTTCCGTGACCCACTATGGCTACACCTTC. It yields the protein CSASSVTHYGYTF.